This T cell receptor beta chain is from a study of identical twins (dated by TCRdb to the mid-2010s). Background on the whole study: TCR alpha and beta repertoires from monozygotic twins, unrelated adults of various ages and cord blood were deep-sequenced to test whether fetal clonotypes persist. To rule out contamination, replicate twin experiments were performed at different times with different library preparation protocols. What the research found in general, with its limitations: In beta out-of-frame sequences, excess twin sharing was weaker, because having fewer shared sequences lowered the signal-to-noise ratio. Fewer insertions were carried by abundant cord blood beta clonotypes; a weaker similar trend was observed in young adult naive repertoires, while no such trend was observed in memory repertoires. Recombination models systematically underestimated out-of-frame TCR alpha sharing in monozygotic twins but agreed with sharing between unrelated individuals. Compared with coincidental sharing between unrelated individuals, out-of-frame TCR alpha sequences shared between twins showed an excess of sequences with low generation probability. Because the same donors could not be followed over many years, the conclusions depended on cross-sectional statistical analysis. Invariant T cells such as MAIT and iNKT could partly confound zero-insertion analyses, though diverse VJ usage argued against this for most clonotypes.

Relative to germline, V is 4 bases shorter and J is 8 bases shorter, with 12 bases between their ends. From the germline V gene, CDR1 is WSHSY and CDR2 is SAAADI. Including the terminal cysteine and phenylalanine, the CDR3 comprises 13 residues. Of the read, only the CDR3 DNA is kept; its 39 bases are in frame from base 1. Library preparation used 5' RACE. Data came from an Illumina HiSeq 2000. A universal primer binding site was added through template switching, and the final cDNA carried a unique molecular identifier so that TCR cDNA molecules could be counted accurately. First-strand cDNA for TCR alpha and beta chains was synthesized from specific primers in the conserved constant-segment region. To control for contamination, each cDNA library was double barcoded with a SMART-Mk sample barcode plus Illumina barcodes. Two successive PCR steps introduced TruSeq adapter sequences along with Illumina sample barcodes. TCR alpha and beta cDNA libraries were sequenced on the Illumina HiSeq platform with custom primers. As for the original processing: Raw reads were processed with MiGEC to extract unique molecular identifiers, and MiXCR was used to determine CDR3 positions. Recombination models were inferred per individual with the repgenHMM and IGoR tools using an EM algorithm. The analysis of shared clonotypes was done with the tcR package in R, with sharing normalized by the product of cloneset sizes. To study raw recombination without the effects of thymic and clonal selection, out-of-frame nonproductive sequences were analyzed. TCRdb applied fastp at Q25 and MiXCR to the public reads, then kept only in-frame beta chains. Each entry is one CDR3 protein sequence, shown with its most common DNA and genes. These V and J calls derive from TCRdb rather than the authors' analysis. Across this sample there are roughly 690,000 distinct CDR3 sequences, with approximately 21% seen only once. In total, the top ten clones hold more than 4% of the sample.

This clonotype was counted only a few times. The antigen it recognizes is unknown. Per-base quality was not reported, and no clone a single base away is much larger than it. All donors were healthy Caucasians. The twin cohort comprised three pairs of female monozygotic twins, all aged roughly 18 to 30 years. RNA for TCR libraries was isolated from peripheral blood mononuclear cells. Separately, the same data were catalogued under a study of T cells expressing NK-cell markers. That second publication adds: In sorted CD3+CD56+NKG2C+, CD3+CD56+NKG2C- and CD3+CD56-NKG2C+ T-cell subsets from about 8 donors, TCR beta-chain repertoires were profiled. Among the eight sequenced donors, seven were HCMV-seropositive and one was HCMV-seronegative. In several experiments an anti-gammadeltaTCR antibody was added to restrict sorting to alphabetaTCR-expressing T cells. In six donors, the dominant CD3+CD56+NKG2C+ clonotypes were found to rank among the top 10 CD8+ clonotypes and to make up roughly 1.0-7.0% of CD8+ T cells. Those dominant clonotypes were again the most abundant among CD3+CD56-NKG2C+ cells in a handful of donors, at roughly 25-65%. Whether the expanded NKG2C-expressing T cell clones were specific for HCMV antigens remained unclear. The study sequenced eight donors, all healthy volunteers chosen at random: three men and five women. HCMV serostatus was determined by detecting HCMV-specific IgG in serum with a commercial ELISA kit. Bulk peripheral blood T-cell repertoires were additionally sequenced from unsorted PBMC for a handful of donors. MIGEC handled demultiplexing of the reads and grouping by UMI, while MiTCR was used to assemble and quantify clonotypes. To exclude erroneous sequences, only TCR cDNA sequences supported by at least two reads were retained. The tcR package was used for downstream repertoire analysis, and clonotypes were matched between fractions using CDR3 nucleotide sequence together with V segment. VDJmatch was used to annotate antigen specificity against VDJdb, with one amino acid substitution in CDR3 allowed.

The specimen sequenced was PBMCs. The chain joins TRBV10-2 to TRBJ2-1; the D gene lacks a confident call. This sequence was found in a woman under 30 in good health. The CDR3 corresponds to CASSGESSYEQFF. The nucleotide sequence is TGCGCCAGCAGTGGTGAGTCGAGCTATGAGCAGTTCTTC.